This T cell receptor (beta chain) was recovered during a study of post-analysis software for immune sequencing data. The TCR beta cDNA libraries carried unique molecular identifiers. The source material, about 0.9 to 11 million T cells, gave rise to roughly 0.5 million cDNA molecules. TCRdb reprocessed the PCR reads via MiXCR and lists one record per CDR3 protein. The profile shows some 240,000 distinct CDR3 sequences, less than 40% of them singletons. The table lists this clonotype with a few counts. Its antigen is unidentified. Study-wide points: By F measure, strong co-clustering occurred among samples prepared in the same batch. In patients, 4 to 6 TRBV segments were more frequent than in controls, with TRBV5-6, TRBV5-1 and TRBV20-1 among them. Controls significantly exceeded multiple sclerosis patients in normalized Chao1 diversity.

The CDR3 totals 15 residues. V was clipped by 4 bases and J by 7 bases; unmatched bases: 7. Looked up from germline, CDR1 is LGHNA and CDR2 is YSLEER. The chain uses TRBV4-3 and TRBJ2-3; TRBD2 aligns across 11 bases. Sequencing was done on a sample of blood. The source of this sequence is a girl between 5 and 17 years old with multiple sclerosis. CDR3 region: CASSLAGGRSHTQYF. The CDR3 bases are TGCGCCAGCAGCCTAGCGGGAGGGAGGTCTCATACGCAGTATTTT.